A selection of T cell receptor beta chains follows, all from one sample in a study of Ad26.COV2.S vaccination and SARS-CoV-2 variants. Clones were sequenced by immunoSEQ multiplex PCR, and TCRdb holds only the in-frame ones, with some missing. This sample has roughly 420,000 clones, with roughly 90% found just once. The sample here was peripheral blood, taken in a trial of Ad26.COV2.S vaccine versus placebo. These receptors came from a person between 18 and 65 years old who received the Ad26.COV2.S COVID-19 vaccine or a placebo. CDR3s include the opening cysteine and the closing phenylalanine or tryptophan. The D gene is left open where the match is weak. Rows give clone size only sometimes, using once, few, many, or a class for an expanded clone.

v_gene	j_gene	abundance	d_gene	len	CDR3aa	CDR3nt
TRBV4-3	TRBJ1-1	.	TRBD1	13	CATRGQMNTEAFF	TGCGCCACCCGGGGACAGATGAACACTGAAGCTTTCTTT
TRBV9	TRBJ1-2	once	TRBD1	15	CASSVGGGDGYGYTF	TGTGCCAGCAGCGTAGGAGGGGGCGATGGCTATGGCTACACCTTC
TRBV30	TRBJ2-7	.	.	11	CAWSVAYEQYF	TGTGCCTGGAGTGTAGCCTACGAGCAGTACTTC
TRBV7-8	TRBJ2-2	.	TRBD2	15	CASSLQRGDTGELFF	TGTGCCAGCAGCTTACAGCGGGGGGACACCGGGGAGCTGTTTTTT
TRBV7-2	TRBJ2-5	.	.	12	CASSRTRETQYF	TGTGCCAGCAGTCGGACTCGAGAGACCCAGTACTTC
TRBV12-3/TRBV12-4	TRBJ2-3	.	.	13	CASSFFGTDTQYF	TGTGCCAGCAGTTTCTTCGGCACAGATACGCAGTATTTT
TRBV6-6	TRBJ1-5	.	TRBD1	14	CASSSGQRNQPQHF	TGTGCCAGCAGTTCGGGACAGCGCAATCAGCCCCAGCATTTT
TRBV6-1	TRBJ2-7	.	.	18	CASSGYPVRAARTYEQYF	TGTGCCAGCAGTGGCTACCCCGTCAGGGCAGCCCGGACCTACGAGCAGTACTTC
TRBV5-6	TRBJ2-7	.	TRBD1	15	CASSSWDRTPYEQYF	TGTGCCAGCAGCTCATGGGACAGAACTCCTTACGAGCAGTACTTC
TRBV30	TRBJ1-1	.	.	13	CAWGDGGNTEAFF	TGTGCCTGGGGCGACGGGGGGAACACTGAAGCTTTCTTT
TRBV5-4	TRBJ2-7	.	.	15	CASSLYPGLSYEQYF	TGTGCCAGCAGCTTGTATCCGGGACTGTCCTACGAGCAGTACTTC
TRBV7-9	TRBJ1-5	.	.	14	CASSDGQGNQPQHF	TGTGCCAGCAGCGACGGGCAGGGAAATCAGCCCCAGCATTTT
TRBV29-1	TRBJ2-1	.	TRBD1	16	CSVEDQGTASYNEQFF	TGCAGCGTTGAAGATCAGGGGACAGCCAGTTACAATGAGCAGTTCTTC
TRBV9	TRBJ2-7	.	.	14	CASSSSWGSYEQYF	TGTGCCAGCAGCTCAAGCTGGGGCTCCTACGAGCAGTACTTC
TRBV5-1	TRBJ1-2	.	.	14	CASSLDGSFYGYTF	TGCGCCAGCAGCTTGGACGGCAGCTTCTATGGCTACACCTTC
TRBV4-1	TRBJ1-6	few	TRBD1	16	CASSQPATGTVSPLHF	TGCGCCAGCAGCCAACCAGCGACAGGGACTGTCTCACCCCTCCACTTT
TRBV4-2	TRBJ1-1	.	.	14	CASSQRGTNTEAFF	TGTGCCAGCAGCCAAAGGGGTACCAACACTGAAGCTTTCTTT
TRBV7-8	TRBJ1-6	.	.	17	CASSLPPPGARNSPLHF	TGTGCCAGCAGCTTACCCCCCCCGGGGGCGCGAAATTCACCCCTCCACTTT
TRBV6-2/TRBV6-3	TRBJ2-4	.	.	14	CASSPDTGKNIQYF	TGTGCCAGCAGTCCGGACACGGGCAAAAACATTCAGTACTTC
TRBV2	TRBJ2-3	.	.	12	CASGLRGDTQYF	TGTGCCAGCGGCCTGAGGGGAGATACGCAGTATTTT
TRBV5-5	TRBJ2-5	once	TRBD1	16	CASSFPGQGYQETQYF	TGTGCCAGCAGCTTCCCGGGACAGGGGTACCAAGAGACCCAGTACTTC
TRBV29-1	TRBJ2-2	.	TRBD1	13	CSVDRENTGELFF	TGCAGCGTCGACAGGGAGAACACCGGGGAGCTGTTTTTT
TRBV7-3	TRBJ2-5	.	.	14	CASSLTGGQETQYF	TGTGCCAGCAGCTTAACGGGGGGCCAAGAGACCCAGTACTTC
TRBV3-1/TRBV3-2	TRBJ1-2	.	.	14	CASSQVPGHNGYTF	TGTGCCAGCAGCCAAGTCCCGGGGCATAACGGCTACACCTTC
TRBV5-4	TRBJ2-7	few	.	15	CASSLRRAGQGEQYF	TGTGCCAGCAGCTTGCGGAGGGCAGGGCAGGGCGAGCAGTACTTC
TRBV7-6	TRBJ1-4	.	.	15	CASSLGQGTNEKLFF	TGTGCCAGCAGCTTAGGCCAGGGTACTAATGAAAAACTGTTTTTT
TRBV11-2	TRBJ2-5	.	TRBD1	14	CASSMDRARESQYF	TGTGCCAGCAGTATGGACAGGGCAAGAGAGTCCCAGTACTTC
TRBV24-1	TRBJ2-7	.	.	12	CATSEGTYEQYF	TGTGCCACCAGTGAGGGCACCTACGAGCAGTACTTC
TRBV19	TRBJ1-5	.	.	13	CASSVRNNQPQHF	TGTGCCAGTAGTGTCAGGAACAATCAGCCCCAGCATTTT
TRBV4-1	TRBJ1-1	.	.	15	CASSQPPQGNTEAFF	TGCGCCAGCAGCCAGCCTCCACAGGGAAATACTGAAGCTTTCTTT
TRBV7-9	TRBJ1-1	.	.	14	CASSSGAVYTEAFF	TGTGCCAGCAGCTCGGGGGCCGTATACACTGAAGCTTTCTTT
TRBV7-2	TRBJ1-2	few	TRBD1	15	CASTRTTGASYGYTF	TGTGCCAGCACTCGAACGACAGGGGCTTCCTATGGCTACACCTTC